These 9 T cell receptor beta chains were sequenced from one sample in a study of regulatory T cells in long-lasting Graves disease. With iRepertoire HTBI primers and Arm-PCR of CDR3 regions, TCR beta libraries were built. MiXCR was run by TCRdb on the multiplex PCR reads, yielding one entry per CDR3 protein. The table records about 470,000 distinct CDR3 sequences, under 15% of them present only once. Time point reported: newly diagnosed GD, antithyroid drugs for less than 3 months. After RNA was extracted from PBMCs, the TCR library was made from it. These data were also filed under a second study, of T cells in Graves' hyperthyroidism and ophthalmopathy.

The sequenced sample was peripheral blood mononuclear cells (PBMCs), obtained at new diagnosis, from a patient treated with antithyroid drugs. These receptor sequences come from a woman aged 25 to 39 with Graves disease.

This clonotype was picked up a small number of times. Just one base apart from a much larger clone, this may be a read error. The V gene is TRBV20-1, the J gene TRBJ2-3; no clear D. Germline V lookup: CDR1 DFQATT, CDR2 SNEGSKA (reference sequence). The CDR3 is 13 residues long. The CDR3 sequence is CGARVISTDTQYF. Here the CDR3 DNA reads TGCGGTGCTAGAGTTATTAGCACAGATACGCAGTATTTT.

Concerning this clonotype: A much larger clone differs from this one at a single base, so this may be a read error. V and J are TRBV14 and TRBJ2-3; 9 nucleotides line up with TRBD2. CDR1 and CDR2 (germline): SGHDN, FVKESK. Unmatched junction bases numbered 15, after V lost 3 bases and J lost 8 bases. This CDR3 comprises 17 residues. The CDR3 spells CASSQAPGLAYIVTQYF. CDR3 coding DNA: TGTGCCAGCAGCCAGGCGCCGGGACTAGCATACATAGTTACGCAGTATTTT. The full variable domain, completed using reference TRBV14 and TRBJ2-3, is EAGVTQFPSHSVIEKGQTVTLRCDPISGHDNLYWYRRVMGKEIKFLLHFVKESKQDESGMPNNRFLAERTGGTYSTLKVQPAELEDSGVYFCASSQAPGLAYIVTQYFGPGTRLTVL.

On this clonotype itself: Since a much larger clone is just one base distant, this may be a read error. CDR3: CSASRSYNGQFF. CDR3 DNA sequence: TGCAGTGCTTCCCGCTCCTACAATGGGCAGTTCTTC. The V and J genes are TRBV20-1 and TRBJ2-1; D unresolved. This CDR3 has 12 residues. Looked up from germline, CDR1 is DFQATT and CDR2 is SNEGSKA (reference sequence).

This clonotype was observed a few times. The V gene is TRBV12-3 or TRBV12-4, the J gene TRBJ2-1; a weak D match, TRBD1 (6 bases). There are 14 residues in the CDR3. V was cut by 3 bases and J by 6 bases, with 12 bases left in between. Here the CDR3 reads CASSFYRDTNEQFF. The CDR3 nucleotides read TGTGCCAGCAGTTTTTATCGGGACACCAATGAGCAGTTCTTC.

This chain uses TRBV12-3 or TRBV12-4 with TRBJ2-2; the match to TRBD2 covers 10 bases. With 3 bases clipped from V and 6 bases from J, the junction kept 7 bases outside the gene matches. The CDR3 loop spans 16 amino acids. Written as DNA, the CDR3 is TGTGCCAGCAGTTTGCGGCTAGCGGGAGTGGCCGGGGAGCTGTTTTTT. Translating gives CASSLRLAGVAGELFF.

This clonotype showed up many times. CDR3 protein: CASTSGRRNEQFF. The CDR3, as DNA: TGTGCCAGTACTAGCGGGAGAAGGAATGAGCAGTTCTTC. V gene TRBV6-2 or TRBV6-3 combines with J gene TRBJ2-1; TRBD2 aligns across 11 bases. Germline V lookup: CDR1 MNHEY, CDR2 SVGEGT. The CDR3 runs to 13 residues. V lost 9 bases to trimming and J lost 7 bases; unmatched junction nucleotides: 5.

V and J are TRBV15 and TRBJ2-7; 7 bases fit TRBD2. The CDR3 spans 17 residues. J lost 0 bases, V lost 5 bases, and 13 bases had no gene match. CDR1 and CDR2 from the germline V gene are LNHNV and YYDKDF (reference sequence). The CDR3, as DNA: TGTGCCACCAGCGGGAAAGCGGGGTTTGGAAACTCCTACGAGCAGTACTTC. Its protein product is CATSGKAGFGNSYEQYF.

Ten or more counts support this clonotype. The V and J genes are TRBV14 and TRBJ2-1, with TRBD2 matching 8 bases. Per the germline V gene, CDR1 is SGHDN and CDR2 is FVKESK. The CDR3 length is 15 residues. The V and J ends lost 7 bases and 3 bases, in that order; junction bases with no gene match: 8. CDR3 nucleotides: TGTGCCAGCACAAAGCGGGGGACTAACTACAATGAGCAGTTCTTC. Encoded protein: CASTKRGTNYNEQFF.

This clonotype appeared many times. V usage is TRBV15 and J usage is TRBJ2-3; D possibly matches TRBD1 or TRBD2 (5 bases each). Germline V CDR1 and CDR2: LNHNV, YYDKDF (reference sequence). Deletions cut 1 base from V and 4 bases from J, with 18 bases between. The CDR3 runs 17 residues. The CDR3 DNA is TGTGCCACCAGCAGAGGCCTAGCCGAGGGGAGCTCAGATACGCAGTATTTT. The encoded protein is CATSRGLAEGSSDTQYF.